Below are 3 T cell receptor beta chains sequenced from a single sample in a study of siplizumab effects on memory and regulatory T cells. Clones were sequenced by immunoSEQ multiplex PCR, and TCRdb holds only the in-frame ones, with some missing. The data contain over 80,000 clones, 90% to 95% of them singletons. Material for sequencing was non-Treg CD4+ T cells sorted from blood. The receptors were gathered from a human donor in good health.

The genes are TRBV7-6 and TRBJ2-5; D unresolved. The CDR3 is 12 residues long. V lost 1 base to trimming and J lost 4 bases, with 4 bases between them. The V gene's germline CDR1 is SGHVS and CDR2 FNYEAQ. CDR3 amino acids: CASSLGAETQYF. CDR3 in DNA: TGTGCCAGCAGCTTAGGGGCAGAGACCCAGTACTTC. The full variable domain, completed using reference TRBV7-6 and TRBJ2-5, is GAGVSQSPRYKVTKRGQDVALRCDPISGHVSLYWYRQALGQGPEFLTYFNYEAQQDKSGLPNDRFSAERPEGSISTLTIQRTEQRDSAMYRCASSLGAETQYFGPGTRLLVL.

The chain has TRBV5-4 and TRBJ1-4; D not certain. CDR3 length: 15 residues. The V and J ends lost 4 bases and 0 bases respectively, with 10 bases between them. Germline V gene lookup returns CDR1 SGHNT and CDR2 YYREEE (reference sequence). The CDR3 is CASSPNRATNEKLFF. CDR3 nucleotides: TGTGCCAGCAGCCCTAACAGAGCAACTAATGAAAAACTGTTTTTT. Based on the CDR3 plus reference TRBV5-4 and TRBJ1-4, the full variable domain is ETGVTQSPTHLIKTRGQQVTLRCSSQSGHNTVSWYQQALGQGPQFIFQYYREEENGRGNFPPRFSGLQFPNYSSELNVNALELDDSALYLCASSPNRATNEKLFFGSGTQLSVL.

The rearrangement links TRBV28 to TRBJ2-7, with 8 bases matching TRBD1. Germline V gene lookup returns CDR1 MDHEN and CDR2 SYDVKM. V was clipped by 4 bases and J by 7 bases; unmatched bases: 15. CDR3 length: 16 amino acids. The CDR3 spells CASSSQIGTGPWEQYF. CDR3 coding DNA: TGTGCCAGCAGTTCCCAAATAGGGACAGGACCTTGGGAGCAGTACTTC.